The present TCR beta chain was sequenced within a study of molecular identifiers for immune sequencing clone quantification. TCRdb used MiXCR to reprocess the PCR reads, holding one entry per CDR3 protein. The data hold fewer than 70,000 distinct CDR3 sequences, with 15% to 20% observed a single time. This clonotype was counted only a few times. Germline CDR1 and CDR2: LGHNT and FRNRAP. With 8 bases removed from V and 2 bases from J, the gap between germline ends came to 13 bases. The CDR3 contains 13 residues. Sequencing was performed on naive CD8+ T cells from blood, with Jurkat cell RNA spiked in. Subset described: FACS-sorted CD8+CD4-CCR7+CD45RA+ naive T cells. The chain couples TRBV12-5 to TRBJ2-7; D is unresolved. This sequence originates from a human donor in good health. Some libraries in this study had Jurkat cell RNA spiked in. For the CDR3, the DNA is TGTGCTAGTAGTGTCTTCGGCGCCTACGAGCAGTACTTC. Protein product: CASSVFGAYEQYF.